The next 30 T cell receptor beta chains were all read from a single sample in a study of blood T cell repertoires in COVID-19. The protocol was immunoSEQ multiplex PCR, while the TCRdb copy is restricted to in-frame clones and leaves out a portion. This table holds more than 300,000 clones, 88% found once. Sample: peripheral blood. The source of these receptors is a woman in her seventies with COVID-19, enrolled during active disease.

This chain uses TRBV6-5 with TRBJ1-4, with 7 positions matching TRBD1. V lost 6 bases and J lost 8; bases outside the gene matches: 9. CDR1 and CDR2 from the germline V gene are MNHEY and SVGAGI. CDR3 size: 14 residues. CDR3 nucleotide sequence: TGTGCCAGCAGGACACAGGGGCTAGGGGAAAAACTGTTTTTT. The encoded protein is CASRTQGLGEKLFF.

This chain connects TRBV19 to TRBJ1-2; the D is unclear. The CDR3 is made up of 12 amino acids. Germline CDR1 and CDR2: LNHDA and SQIVND (reference sequence). V was clipped by 4 bases and J by 11 bases, with 14 bases between them. CDR3 in amino acids: CASSTTGGRYTF. Written as DNA, the CDR3 is TGTGCCAGTAGTACGACGGGAGGGAGGTACACCTTC. Combining the CDR3 with reference TRBV19 and TRBJ1-2 gives the whole variable domain DGGITQSPKYLFRKEGQNVTLSCEQNLNHDAMYWYRQDPGQGLRLIYYSQIVNDFQKGDIAEGYSVSREKKESFPLTVTSAQKNPTAFYLCASSTTGGRYTFGSGTRLTVV.

CDR3 loop: CASSITGLNQPQHF. The CDR3 DNA follows: TGTGCCAGTAGTATTACAGGGCTCAATCAGCCCCAGCATTTT. The V call is TRBV19, the J call TRBJ1-5, with D possibly being TRBD1 (6 bases). The germline V gene has CDR1 LNHDA and CDR2 SQIVND (reference sequence). V was trimmed by 3 bases and J by 3 bases, leaving 9 bases between them. CDR3 length: 14 amino acids.

This clone was recorded only once. Other DNA sequences in this specimen translate into the identical CDR3. The chain couples TRBV10-3 to TRBJ1-5; D is perhaps TRBD1 (6 bases). The CDR3 runs 16 residues. V dropped 0 bases and J dropped 2 bases, with 11 bases sitting between them. The V gene's germline CDR1 is ENHRY and CDR2 SYGVKD. Written as DNA, the CDR3 is TGTGCCATCAGTGAGTCTGGCAGGGGAGGCAATCAGCCCCAGCATTTT. Its translation: CAISESGRGGNQPQHF.

This clone has just a few counts. The V call is TRBV19, the J call TRBJ2-7; D unresolved. Germline CDR1 and CDR2: LNHDA and SQIVND (reference sequence). With 3 bases removed from V and 2 bases from J, the gap between germline ends came to 8 bases. The CDR3 has 13 residues. Here the CDR3 reads CASSIQVAYEQYF. CDR3 DNA: TGTGCCAGTAGTATCCAGGTAGCCTACGAGCAGTACTTC.

This clone was found once. V and J are TRBV6-2 or TRBV6-3 and TRBJ2-7; a possible D gene is TRBD1 (6 bases). From germline, CDR1 is MNHEY and CDR2 SVGEGT. Trimming removed 5 bases at V and 6 bases at J, with 20 bases between. This CDR3 spans 15 amino acids. CDR3 sequence: CASSQQGREYGEQYF. For the CDR3, the DNA is TGTGCCAGCAGTCAACAGGGCAGGGAATATGGCGAGCAGTACTTC.

The chain links TRBV5-4 to TRBJ1-1, with a possible D match to TRBD1 (6 bases). CDR3 length: 15 residues. In germline, CDR1 is SGHNT, CDR2 YYREEE (reference sequence). V dropped 4 bases and J dropped 1 base, with 14 bases sitting between them. The CDR3 loop reads CASSPGVLGNTEAFF. The CDR3 coding sequence is TGTGCCAGCAGCCCAGGGGTGTTAGGGAACACTGAAGCTTTCTTT.

This clone was recorded only once. The chain has TRBV6-2 or TRBV6-3 and TRBJ1-5, with a weak D call TRBD1 (6 bases). This CDR3 is built from 17 residues. Trimming stripped 4 bases from V and 0 bases from J, with 16 bases between. Germline V gene sequence: CDR1 MNHEY, CDR2 SVGEGT. DNA for the CDR3: TGTGCCAGCAGTTTTCCCGGACAGACGTATAGCAATCAGCCCCAGCATTTT. Protein sequence: CASSFPGQTYSNQPQHF.

V and J are TRBV4-1 and TRBJ1-5; maybe TRBD1 (5 bases). Germline V gives CDR1 MGHRA, CDR2 YSYEKL. The CDR3 is 13 amino acids. With 3 bases removed from V and 7 bases from J, the gap between germline ends came to 10 bases. The CDR3, as DNA: TGCGCCAGCAGCCAGAGGGGAGGACAGCCCCAGCATTTT. This sequence encodes CASSQRGGQPQHF.

V gene TRBV24-1 combines with J gene TRBJ2-5; tentatively, D is TRBD1 (6 bases). This CDR3 region has 15 residues. Germline V gene data show CDR1 as KGHDR and CDR2 as SFDVKD. V lost 3 bases and J lost 2, with 12 bases in between. The CDR3 spells CATSDPGQKQETQYF. The CDR3 DNA reads TGTGCCACCAGTGATCCCGGACAGAAACAAGAGACCCAGTACTTC.

The genes are TRBV19 and TRBJ1-2; D is possibly TRBD1 (5 bases). Germline CDR1 is LNHDA and CDR2 is SQIVND (reference sequence). V was trimmed by 2 bases and J by 0 bases, leaving 10 bases between them. The CDR3 extends over 15 amino acids. The CDR3 sequence is CASSIQTEPNYGYTF. DNA of the CDR3: TGTGCCAGTAGTATACAGACAGAGCCTAACTATGGCTACACCTTC.

V gene TRBV5-1 combines with J gene TRBJ2-7; 7 positions agree with TRBD2. The CDR3 length is 14 residues. The V gene end was trimmed by 4 bases and the J gene end by 0 bases; junction bases not matched to a gene: 4. Germline CDR1 reads SGHRS; CDR2 reads YFSETQ. The CDR3 nucleotides read TGCGCCAGCAGCCGTCGGGGGGACTCCTACGAGCAGTACTTC. Residues: CASSRRGDSYEQYF.

The rearrangement links TRBV19 to TRBJ2-1; a weak D match, TRBD2 (5 bases). Germline CDR1 LNHDA, CDR2 SQIVND (reference sequence). There are 14 residues in the CDR3. V lost 1 base and J 6 bases, leaving 10 bases between the germline ends. CDR3 residues: CASSIGREGNEQFF. The CDR3, as DNA: TGTGCCAGTAGTATAGGTCGGGAAGGCAATGAGCAGTTCTTC.

This chain links TRBV29-1 with TRBJ1-1; perhaps TRBD1 as D (5 bases). There are 11 residues in the CDR3. Germline CDR1 SQVTM, CDR2 ANQGSEA. The ends were cut back, 6 bases at V and 6 bases at J, with 11 bases in the middle. CDR3 in DNA: TGCAGCGTAGGGGAAGGCGCTGAAGCTTTCTTT. It is translated as CSVGEGAEAFF. The full variable domain, rest sourced from reference TRBV29-1 and TRBJ1-1, is SAVISQKPSRDICQRGTSLTIQCQVDSQVTMMFWYRQQPGQSLTLIATANQGSEATYESGFVIDKFPISRPNLTFSTLTVSNMSPEDSSIYLCSVGEGAEAFFGQGTRLTVV.

The table lists this clone with a count of one. The V gene is TRBV3-1 (or the pseudogene TRBV3-2), the J gene TRBJ1-6; possible D gene TRBD1, 6 bases. CDR1 and CDR2 (germline): LGHDT, YNNKEL (reference sequence). The CDR3 consists of 15 residues. V lost 0 bases, J lost 8 bases, and 11 bases lay in between. This chain's CDR3 is CASSQDEGGYSPLHF. The CDR3 nucleotides are TGTGCCAGCAGCCAAGATGAAGGGGGTTATTCACCCCTCCACTTT.

This clone was seen just once. V usage is TRBV6-5 and J usage is TRBJ1-1; 7 bases fit TRBD1. The V segment lost 6 bases and the J segment 1 base; nucleotides outside the gene matches: 5. The length of the CDR3 is 14 residues. CDR1 is MNHEY and CDR2 is SVGAGI in the germline V gene. CDR3 region: CASRPGQPNTEAFF. Here the CDR3 DNA reads TGTGCCAGCAGGCCGGGACAGCCGAACACTGAAGCTTTCTTT.

The table lists this clone with a few counts. V gene TRBV7-2 combines with J gene TRBJ2-7; 9 nucleotides line up with TRBD1. The V and J ends lost 4 bases and 3 bases, in that order; junction bases with no gene match: 4. CDR1 is SGHTA, CDR2 FQGNSA, per germline. The CDR3 covers 14 residues. The CDR3: CASSYTGGFYEQYF. The DNA of the CDR3 is TGTGCCAGCAGCTATACAGGGGGCTTCTACGAGCAGTACTTC.

The rearrangement links TRBV5-4 to TRBJ2-5, with TRBD2 as a possible D gene (6 bases). Germline assignment: CDR1 SGHNT and CDR2 YYREEE (reference sequence). With 4 bases removed from V and 2 bases from J, the gap between germline ends came to 12 bases. CDR3 length equals 14 residues. CDR3 protein: CASSPGLGQETQYF. The CDR3 DNA reads as TGTGCCAGCAGCCCGGGACTGGGACAAGAGACCCAGTACTTC.

The CDR3 DNA reads TGCAGCGTTGCCCCTCTTTCTCTGAACACTGAAGCTTTCTTT. This encodes CSVAPLSLNTEAFF. This rearrangement joins TRBV29-1 to TRBJ1-1, with D unresolved. Trimming took 4 bases from V and 0 from J, leaving 12 bases between them. The CDR3 covers 14 residues. CDR1 SQVTM and CDR2 ANQGSEA come from the germline V gene. Drawing the rest from reference TRBV29-1 and TRBJ1-1, the complete variable domain is SAVISQKPSRDICQRGTSLTIQCQVDSQVTMMFWYRQQPGQSLTLIATANQGSEATYESGFVIDKFPISRPNLTFSTLTVSNMSPEDSSIYLCSVAPLSLNTEAFFGQGTRLTVV.

This chain uses TRBV5-8 with TRBJ1-1; D call uncertain. The CDR3 totals 14 residues. The germline V gene has CDR1 SGHTS and CDR2 YDEGEE. Trimming shortened V by 2 bases and J by 6 bases, and 14 bases separated the two germline ends. Here the CDR3 DNA reads TGTGCCAGCAGCTTTCCTCTAGATGTGGCTGAAGCTTTCTTT. This gives the protein CASSFPLDVAEAFF.

This rearrangement joins TRBV19 to TRBJ1-1; maybe TRBD1 (6 bases). The germline V gene has CDR1 LNHDA and CDR2 SQIVND (reference sequence). V was pared by 5 bases and J by 1 base, with 14 bases between. This CDR3 spans 15 amino acids. CDR3 in amino acids: CASSLDSLKNTEAFF. CDR3 nucleotides: TGTGCCAGTAGTTTGGACAGTCTCAAGAACACTGAAGCTTTCTTT. Based on the CDR3 plus reference TRBV19 and TRBJ1-1, the full variable domain is DGGITQSPKYLFRKEGQNVTLSCEQNLNHDAMYWYRQDPGQGLRLIYYSQIVNDFQKGDIAEGYSVSREKKESFPLTVTSAQKNPTAFYLCASSLDSLKNTEAFFGQGTRLTVV.

This clone was seen only a few times. The DNA for the CDR3 is TGTGCCAGCAGTCCCCTAGGAGCGCTCTATAGCAATCAGCCCCAGCATTTT. Translating it yields CASSPLGALYSNQPQHF. The chain combines TRBV27 with TRBJ1-5; no definite D call. This CDR3 region has 17 residues. CDR1 is MNHEY and CDR2 is SMNVEV in the germline V gene (reference sequence). Trimming cost V 5 bases and J 0 bases, with 17 bases left between them.

The V gene is TRBV7-6, the J gene TRBJ2-5; 13 bases agree with TRBD2. Germline CDR1 SGHVS, CDR2 FNYEAQ. This CDR3 is 18 amino acids long. Trimming removed 3 bases from V and 0 bases from J; junction bases left unmatched: 7. The CDR3 sequence: CASSFGLLAGGYQETQYF. The CDR3 DNA sequence: TGTGCCAGCAGCTTTGGGTTACTAGCGGGGGGGTACCAAGAGACCCAGTACTTC. Filled out from reference TRBV7-6 and TRBJ2-5, the complete variable domain reads GAGVSQSPRYKVTKRGQDVALRCDPISGHVSLYWYRQALGQGPEFLTYFNYEAQQDKSGLPNDRFSAERPEGSISTLTIQRTEQRDSAMYRCASSFGLLAGGYQETQYFGPGTRLLVL.

The gene calls are TRBV5-4 and TRBJ1-2; TRBD1 agrees at 12 bases. The CDR3 runs 14 residues. Germline assignment: CDR1 SGHNT and CDR2 YYREEE (reference sequence). V lost 0 bases to trimming and J lost 8 bases; unmatched junction nucleotides: 2. The CDR3 nucleotides are TGTGCCAGCAGCTTGGCGGGGACAGGGGGCGGCTACACCTTC. Translated: CASSLAGTGGGYTF.

The chain employs TRBV6-5 and TRBJ1-2; TRBD1 agrees at 8 bases. The CDR3 consists of 14 residues. The germline V gene has CDR1 MNHEY and CDR2 SVGAGI. V trimming: 0 bases; J trimming: 6 bases; junction bases outside the gene matches: 3. The CDR3 loop reads CASSYSNRGDGYTF. As DNA, the CDR3 is TGTGCCAGCAGTTACTCGAACAGGGGGGATGGCTACACCTTC.

CDR3 coding DNA: TGTGCCAGCAGCCCAGGACAGGGGGCTGGAAACACCATATATTTT. As protein: CASSPGQGAGNTIYF. V usage is TRBV7-8 and J usage is TRBJ1-3, with TRBD1 matching 10 bases. The J segment lost 2 bases and the V segment lost 5 bases, leaving 3 bases of the junction unmatched. Germline CDR1 is SGHVS and CDR2 is FQNEAQ. The CDR3 consists of 15 residues. Combining the CDR3 with reference TRBV7-8 and TRBJ1-3 gives the whole variable domain GAGVSQSPRYKVAKRGQDVALRCDPISGHVSLFWYQQALGQGPEFLTYFQNEAQLDKSGLPSDRFFAERPEGSVSTLKIQRTQQEDSAVYLCASSPGQGAGNTIYFGEGSWLTVV.

CDR3 coding DNA: TGCGCCAGCAGCCAAGAAACCCTCGGGACACCAGTCCAAGAGACCCAGTACTTC. Residues: CASSQETLGTPVQETQYF. The chain carries TRBV4-1 and TRBJ2-5, with D possibly TRBD1 on 6 matching bases. CDR1 is MGHRA and CDR2 is YSYEKL in the germline V gene. CDR3 length: 18 residues. The germline V and J ends were trimmed by 0 bases and 1 base, with 18 bases remaining between them.

The V gene is TRBV5-1, the J gene TRBJ2-1; 13 nucleotides line up with TRBD2. The CDR3 totals 16 residues. Germline lookup yields CDR1 SGHRS and CDR2 YFSETQ. The trim removed 1 base at V and 5 bases at J, leaving 3 bases unmatched. The CDR3 protein is CASSLRTSGGDNEQFF. The CDR3 DNA reads as TGCGCCAGCAGCTTGAGAACTAGCGGGGGGGACAATGAGCAGTTCTTC.

The sample holds a few counts of this clone. The rearrangement links TRBV12-3 or TRBV12-4 to TRBJ1-1; maybe TRBD1 (6 bases). V gave up 5 bases and J gave up 6 bases, with 13 bases separating them. The CDR3 length is 13 residues. This CDR3 is CASSTSQGSEAFF. The CDR3 DNA reads TGTGCCAGCAGTACATCGCAGGGGTCTGAAGCTTTCTTT.

This chain connects TRBV2 to TRBJ2-3, with 7 bases lining up with TRBD2. Germline V gives CDR1 SNHLY, CDR2 FYNNEI. V lost 6 bases and J lost 0; bases outside the gene matches: 6. This CDR3 contains 15 residues. CDR3 amino acids: CASRSSGTSTDTQYF. CDR3 DNA sequence: TGTGCCAGCAGGTCTAGCGGCACTAGCACAGATACGCAGTATTTT.